The TCR beta chain described here comes from a study of early T cells in non-severe SARS-CoV-2 infection. Study-level information: The authors sequenced bulk RNA from unsorted whole blood, leaving chains unpaired.

TCRdb redid the calling of the 5' RACE reads with MiXCR, one entry per CDR3 protein. The table shows roughly 66,000 distinct CDR3 sequences, with roughly 10% occurring only once. This clonotype was recorded many times. Germline V lookup: CDR1 MDHEN, CDR2 SYDVKM. The V end lost 5 bases, the J end lost 10 bases, and 15 bases lay between the germline ends. The CDR3 has 14 amino acids. J is TRBJ1-6 and V is TRBV28; D not certain. The source is an adult who was a healthcare worker with PCR-confirmed SARS-CoV-2 infection or an uninfected control (not recorded which). The sequencing sample was made of whole blood. The CDR3 bases are TGTGCCAGCAGTCCCGCGATAGCCGGATCACCCCTCCACTTT. This encodes CASSPAIAGSPLHF.